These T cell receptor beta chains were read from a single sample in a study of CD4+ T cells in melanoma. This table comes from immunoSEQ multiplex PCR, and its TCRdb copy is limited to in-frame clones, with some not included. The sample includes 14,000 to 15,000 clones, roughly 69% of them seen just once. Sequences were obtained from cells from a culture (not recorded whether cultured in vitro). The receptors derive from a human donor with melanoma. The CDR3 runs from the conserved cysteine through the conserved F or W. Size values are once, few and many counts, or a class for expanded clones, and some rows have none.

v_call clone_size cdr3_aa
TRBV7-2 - CASSLAGQPQHF
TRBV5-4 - CASSLSTATEQYF
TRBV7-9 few CASSLARQGPAEQYF
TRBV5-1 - CASSPSGAEIEQYF
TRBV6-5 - CASSTTWAGTYEQYF
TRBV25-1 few CASSLRTLAFF
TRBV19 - CASKAGTSTDTQYF
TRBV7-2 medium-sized CASSLVGDRADEQYF
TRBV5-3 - CARTGIQVKAPQHF
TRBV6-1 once CASSEGAGGYSNQPQHF
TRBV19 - CASSFGGNTGELFF